This T cell receptor beta chain was observed in a study of shared clonotypes between healthy human individuals. Across the whole study: Donors had three CD4 naive, three CD4 memory, two CD8 naive and one CD8 memory plate apiece.

This clone appeared a single time. Method: immunoSEQ multiplex PCR; TCRdb's copy keeps in-frame clones and lacks some. The sample lists about 2.3 million clones; 85% to 95% were seen once. The junction had 9 bases not matched to a gene; V was cut back by 7 bases and J by 4 bases. Germline V lookup: CDR1 MNHEY, CDR2 SVGAGI. CDR3 length: 14 residues. The TCR was taken from a man between 18 and 29 years old in good health. Some clones in this sample may be carry-over from other donors' samples. V usage is TRBV6-5 and J usage is TRBJ2-5; 7 bases match TRBD2. What was sequenced was naive CD4+ T cells from PBMCs. Subset defined: CD45RA+ positively selected. The CDR3 is CASIQGGASETQYF. In DNA form, the CDR3 reads TGTGCCAGCATCCAGGGAGGGGCGTCAGAGACCCAGTACTTC.